Sequencing of this T cell receptor beta chain was carried out in a study of OX40 agonist ivuxolimab in advanced cancers. General study findings and limits: Expanded clones were, on average, more numerous in CD8+ T cells than in CD4+. Antigen specificity was not determined for the expanded peripheral T cells.

The junction had 8 bases not matched to a gene; V was cut back by 6 bases and J by 3 bases. CDR3 size: 15 residues. Germline-derived CDR1 and CDR2 are MNHEY and SVGAGI. Baseline was the first blood sampling point, followed by cycle 4 day 1 and cycle 7 day 1. Clones were read by immunoSEQ multiplex PCR, and TCRdb kept only the in-frame ones, dropping some. The sample has about 48,000 clones, about 87% seen once. Points on this clone: Antigen: not known.

The clonotype comes from an adult with an advanced solid tumor such as melanoma, head and neck, liver or kidney cancer. The source material was CD4+ or CD8+ T cells sorted from blood, sampled in a trial of the OX40 agonist ivuxolimab. V usage is TRBV6-5 and J usage is TRBJ1-2; TRBD1 matches 9 bases. In nucleotides, the CDR3 is TGTGCCAGCAGACCTCGGACAGGGGATTACTATGGCTACACCTTC. Amino acids: CASRPRTGDYYGYTF.